This is a list of T cell receptor beta chains from one sample in a study of preoperative IRX-2 immunotherapy in early breast cancer. The repertoire was sequenced with immunoSEQ multiplex PCR; TCRdb's copy has only in-frame clones and lacks some. The data show around 22,000 clones, with approximately 90% seen just once and under 30% held by the top ten. The source was tumor tissue, collected after IRX-2 immunotherapy. The receptors stem from a human donor with breast cancer. Each CDR3 is given with its conserved first and last residue. The order of the fields is CDR3 length, V gene, D gene, clone size, J gene, CDR3 protein, CDR3 DNA. A D gene is named only where the DNA matches it firmly. Rows give clone size only sometimes, using once, few, many, or a class for an expanded clone.

length: 16; V: TRBV10-3; D: TRBD2; size: -; J: TRBJ2-3; CDR3: CAIRRTSGGTTDTQYF; DNA: TGTGCCATCAGGAGGACTAGCGGGGGAACCACAGATACGCAGTATTTT
length: 13; V: TRBV5-1; D: -; size: -; J: TRBJ2-5; CDR3: CASSFGGRETQYF; DNA: TGCGCCAGCAGCTTTGGGGGTCGGGAGACCCAGTACTTC
length: 17; V: TRBV18; D: TRBD1; size: -; J: TRBJ2-3; CDR3: CASSPVRTGIGTDTQYF; DNA: TGTGCCAGCTCACCAGTCCGGACAGGGATCGGTACAGATACGCAGTATTTT
length: 15; V: TRBV5-1; D: -; size: -; J: TRBJ2-3; CDR3: CASSSAGSSTDTQYF; DNA: TGCGCCAGCAGCTCCGCTGGCAGCAGCACAGATACGCAGTATTTT
length: 13; V: TRBV29-1; D: TRBD1; size: -; J: TRBJ2-1; CDR3: CSVGTGGYNEQFF; DNA: TGCAGCGTAGGGACAGGGGGCTACAATGAGCAGTTCTTC
length: 19; V: TRBV5-6; D: TRBD2; size: -; J: TRBJ2-3; CDR3: CASSLGLAGGMGPTDTQYF; DNA: TGTGCCAGCAGCTTGGGACTAGCGGGGGGGATGGGCCCCACAGATACGCAGTATTTT
length: 15; V: TRBV6-4; D: -; size: -; J: TRBJ2-3; CDR3: CASSDYLWGADTQYF; DNA: TGTGCCAGCAGTGACTACTTGTGGGGTGCAGATACGCAGTATTTT
length: 17; V: TRBV11-2; D: -; size: -; J: TRBJ1-1; CDR3: CASSLELSRQLNTEAFF; DNA: TGTGCCAGCAGCTTAGAGCTGTCTCGACAATTGAACACTGAAGCTTTCTTT
length: 15; V: TRBV6-5; D: -; size: -; J: TRBJ1-3; CDR3: CASSPKIGHRNTIYF; DNA: TGTGCCAGCAGCCCTAAGATAGGGCATCGAAACACCATATATTTT
length: 13; V: TRBV30; D: -; size: -; J: TRBJ1-5; CDR3: CAWSLREDQPQHF; DNA: TGTGCCTGGAGTCTGAGGGAGGACCAGCCCCAGCATTTT
length: 15; V: TRBV18; D: -; size: -; J: TRBJ1-6; CDR3: CASSPRQVSNSPLHF; DNA: TGTGCCAGCTCACCTCGACAGGTCTCGAATTCACCCCTCCACTTT
length: 16; V: TRBV18; D: -; size: -; J: TRBJ2-6; CDR3: CASSPQFTSGANVLTF; DNA: TGTGCCAGCTCACCACAATTTACCTCTGGGGCCAACGTCCTGACTTTC
length: 13; V: TRBV2; D: -; size: few; J: TRBJ1-2; CDR3: CASSEDRESSYTF; DNA: TGTGCCAGCAGTGAAGACAGGGAGTCTAGCTACACCTTC
length: 18; V: TRBV21-1; D: -; size: -; J: TRBJ2-5; CDR3: CASSTRGVRNKGRETQYF; DNA: TGTGCCAGCAGCACCCGGGGGGTACGGAACAAAGGGCGGGAGACCCAGTACTTC
length: 13; V: TRBV6-5; D: -; size: -; J: TRBJ2-3; CDR3: CASSYRWRDTQYF; DNA: TGTGCCAGCAGTTACCGGTGGAGAGATACGCAGTATTTT
length: 15; V: TRBV28; D: -; size: -; J: TRBJ1-2; CDR3: CASSSHEGAGYGYTF; DNA: TGTGCCAGCAGTTCACATGAAGGGGCGGGCTATGGCTACACCTTC
length: 19; V: TRBV5-4; D: -; size: -; J: TRBJ1-4; CDR3: CASSQEGQVGFATNEKLFF; DNA: TGTGCCAGCAGCCAAGAGGGCCAAGTAGGATTTGCAACTAATGAAAAACTGTTTTTT
length: 16; V: TRBV5-1; D: TRBD1; size: -; J: TRBJ1-1; CDR3: CASSPGQGMGNTEAFF; DNA: TGCGCCAGCAGCCCCGGACAGGGGATGGGGAACACTGAAGCTTTCTTT
length: 17; V: TRBV6-1; D: -; size: once; J: TRBJ1-6; CDR3: CASSESGLGSYNSPLHF; DNA: TGTGCCAGCAGTGAATCGGGGTTGGGATCCTATAATTCACCCCTCCACTTT
length: 14; V: TRBV5-1; D: -; size: -; J: TRBJ2-6; CDR3: CASSPKPGANVLTF; DNA: TGCGCCAGCAGCCCTAAACCTGGGGCCAACGTCCTGACTTTC
length: 13; V: TRBV6-1; D: -; size: -; J: TRBJ2-2; CDR3: CASINRPARELFF; DNA: TGTGCCAGCATTAACAGGCCAGCCAGGGAGCTGTTTTTT
length: 16; V: TRBV7-9; D: -; size: -; J: TRBJ1-2; CDR3: CASSSGTPALNYGYTF; DNA: TGTGCCAGCAGCTCCGGGACACCGGCCTTAAACTATGGCTACACCTTC
length: 16; V: TRBV5-6; D: -; size: -; J: TRBJ1-5; CDR3: CASSLMGGGHNQPQHF; DNA: TGTGCCAGCAGCTTGATGGGGGGGGGCCACAATCAGCCCCAGCATTTT
length: 14; V: TRBV11-3; D: -; size: -; J: TRBJ2-5; CDR3: CASSPRGADTAQYF; DNA: TGTGCCAGCAGCCCAAGGGGAGCGGACACGGCCCAGTACTTC
length: 17; V: TRBV5-1; D: TRBD2; size: -; J: TRBJ2-2; CDR3: CASSLGLGLANTGELFF; DNA: TGCGCCAGCAGCTTGGGTTTGGGACTAGCGAACACCGGGGAGCTGTTTTTT
length: 17; V: TRBV30; D: TRBD2; size: -; J: TRBJ2-1; CDR3: CAWSVMTSGGRLRKQFF; DNA: TGTGCCTGGAGTGTAATGACTAGCGGGGGGCGGCTTAGGAAGCAGTTCTTC
length: 13; V: TRBV30; D: -; size: -; J: TRBJ1-6; CDR3: CAWGGQSAGPLHF; DNA: TGTGCCTGGGGTGGTCAGTCGGCGGGACCCCTCCACTTT
length: 16; V: TRBV19; D: TRBD2; size: -; J: TRBJ2-2; CDR3: CASSPQTSGGSGELFF; DNA: TGTGCCAGTAGTCCTCAGACTAGCGGGGGATCCGGGGAGCTGTTTTTT
length: 16; V: TRBV11-3; D: -; size: few; J: TRBJ2-5; CDR3: CASRPRSTVGGETQYF; DNA: TGTGCCAGCAGGCCACGGTCGACCGTGGGTGGGGAGACCCAGTACTTC
length: 14; V: TRBV5-1; D: -; size: -; J: TRBJ2-7; CDR3: CASSRRGGLDEQYF; DNA: TGCGCCAGCAGCCGCCGTGGGGGGCTCGACGAGCAGTACTTC
length: 15; V: TRBV5-4; D: -; size: -; J: TRBJ1-1; CDR3: CASSLPPGGDTEAFF; DNA: TGTGCCAGCAGCTTGCCCCCGGGGGGGGACACTGAAGCTTTCTTT
length: 15; V: TRBV9; D: -; size: -; J: TRBJ2-5; CDR3: CASSADWGYQETQYF; DNA: TGTGCCAGCAGCGCAGACTGGGGGTACCAAGAGACCCAGTACTTC
length: 14; V: TRBV4-1; D: -; size: -; J: TRBJ2-2; CDR3: CASSQLQDTGELFF; DNA: TGCGCCAGCAGCCAACTACAGGACACCGGGGAGCTGTTTTTT
length: 14; V: TRBV28; D: TRBD1; size: -; J: TRBJ1-6; CDR3: CASNTGTEHSPLHF; DNA: TGTGCCAGCAATACGGGGACAGAACATTCACCCCTCCACTTT
length: 16; V: TRBV5-4; D: TRBD1; size: -; J: TRBJ2-2; CDR3: CASSHAPGQGTGELFF; DNA: TGTGCCAGCAGCCATGCTCCGGGACAGGGCACCGGGGAGCTGTTTTTT
length: 18; V: TRBV5-1; D: TRBD2; size: -; J: TRBJ2-5; CDR3: CASSFGLAGGPSQETQYF; DNA: TGCGCCAGCAGCTTCGGACTAGCGGGGGGGCCGTCCCAAGAGACCCAGTACTTC
length: 15; V: TRBV11-2; D: TRBD1; size: once; J: TRBJ1-6; CDR3: CASSLVGQGNSPLHF; DNA: TGTGCCAGCAGCTTGGTGGGACAGGGGAATTCACCCCTCCACTTT
length: 11; V: TRBV30; D: -; size: -; J: TRBJ1-1; CDR3: CAWSPGSPAFF; DNA: TGTGCCTGGAGTCCGGGGTCCCCAGCTTTCTTT
length: 15; V: TRBV7-9; D: -; size: -; J: TRBJ1-1; CDR3: CASRFGGTGNTEAFF; DNA: TGTGCCAGCAGGTTCGGTGGGACTGGGAACACTGAAGCTTTCTTT
length: 13; V: TRBV15; D: -; size: -; J: TRBJ2-1; CDR3: CATSRDWGNEQFF; DNA: TGTGCCACCAGCAGAGATTGGGGAAATGAGCAGTTCTTC
length: 14; V: TRBV14; D: -; size: -; J: TRBJ1-2; CDR3: CASSQQGRIYGYTF; DNA: TGTGCCAGCAGCCAGCAGGGACGGATCTATGGCTACACCTTC
length: 15; V: TRBV19; D: TRBD1; size: -; J: TRBJ2-7; CDR3: CASSSARTGRYEQYF; DNA: TGTGCCAGTAGTAGCGCCCGGACAGGGAGGTACGAGCAGTACTTC
length: 13; V: TRBV7-7; D: -; size: -; J: TRBJ2-1; CDR3: CASSFGAYNEQFF; DNA: TGTGCCAGCAGCTTTGGAGCGTACAATGAGCAGTTCTTC
length: 12; V: TRBV6-1; D: TRBD1; size: -; J: TRBJ1-1; CDR3: CAIRTGNTEAFF; DNA: TGTGCCATCCGGACAGGGAACACTGAAGCTTTCTTT
length: 14; V: TRBV7-9; D: -; size: -; J: TRBJ1-5; CDR3: CASSVEGWWQPQHF; DNA: TGTGCCAGCAGCGTGGAGGGATGGTGGCAGCCCCAGCATTTT
length: 14; V: TRBV6-1; D: -; size: -; J: TRBJ1-6; CDR3: CASRWGIGGSPLHF; DNA: TGTGCCAGCCGATGGGGGATAGGGGGTTCACCCCTCCACTTT
length: 14; V: TRBV19; D: -; size: -; J: TRBJ1-5; CDR3: CASAGGLGNQPQHF; DNA: TGTGCCTCGGCGGGGGGTCTGGGCAATCAGCCCCAGCATTTT
length: 14; V: TRBV11-3; D: -; size: -; J: TRBJ2-5; CDR3: CASSPSGSSETQYF; DNA: TGTGCCAGCAGCCCCTCGGGGAGCTCAGAGACCCAGTACTTC
length: 16; V: TRBV5-1; D: -; size: -; J: TRBJ2-1; CDR3: CASSPSGQKSYNEQFF; DNA: TGCGCCAGCAGCCCCTCAGGACAAAAGAGCTACAATGAGCAGTTCTTC
length: 16; V: TRBV2; D: TRBD1; size: -; J: TRBJ1-5; CDR3: CASRAGGWVSNQPQHF; DNA: TGTGCCAGCAGGGCAGGGGGATGGGTTAGCAATCAGCCCCAGCATTTT
length: 14; V: TRBV6-5; D: -; size: -; J: TRBJ2-7; CDR3: CASSYALPAYEQYF; DNA: TGTGCCAGCAGTTACGCCCTGCCCGCCTACGAGCAGTACTTC
length: 18; V: TRBV28; D: TRBD1; size: -; J: TRBJ1-2; CDR3: CASRAATGQGARDYGYTF; DNA: TGTGCCAGCAGGGCGGCCACGGGACAGGGGGCGCGAGACTATGGCTACACCTTC
length: 14; V: TRBV5-8; D: -; size: -; J: TRBJ2-5; CDR3: CASSLGTGRGTQYF; DNA: TGTGCCAGCAGCCTAGGGACGGGTCGGGGGACCCAGTACTTC
length: 13; V: TRBV7-9; D: -; size: -; J: TRBJ1-4; CDR3: CASSTHRSEKLFF; DNA: TGTGCCAGCAGCACCCACAGGTCTGAAAAACTGTTTTTT
length: 17; V: TRBV4-2; D: TRBD2; size: -; J: TRBJ2-2; CDR3: CASSQDSLAGVTGELFF; DNA: TGTGCCAGCAGCCAAGATTCTCTAGCGGGGGTCACCGGGGAGCTGTTTTTT
length: 17; V: TRBV5-6; D: -; size: -; J: TRBJ2-2; CDR3: CVSSLVYAGANTGELFF; DNA: TGTGTCAGCAGCTTGGTATATGCAGGGGCTAACACCGGGGAGCTGTTTTTT
length: 15; V: TRBV19; D: -; size: -; J: TRBJ1-2; CDR3: CASSIPKALNYGYTF; DNA: TGTGCCAGTAGTATCCCCAAGGCGCTTAACTATGGCTACACCTTC
length: 15; V: TRBV6-6; D: TRBD1; size: -; J: TRBJ2-7; CDR3: CASSYPGQGVYEQYF; DNA: TGTGCCAGCAGTTACCCGGGACAGGGAGTCTACGAGCAGTACTTC
length: 11; V: TRBV19; D: -; size: -; J: TRBJ1-1; CDR3: CASSIRHEAFF; DNA: TGTGCCAGTAGTATTCGGCACGAAGCTTTCTTT